This T cell receptor beta chain originates from a study of cytomegalovirus exposure and HLA in healthy donors (dated by TCRdb to about 2017). About the investigation overall: According to a later analysis, one platform produced both the roughly 110 validation repertoires and the 730 or so repertoires of the first cohort. To predict cytomegalovirus infection status, the study brought together high-throughput TCR immunosequencing, statistical association of individual TCRs with disease status, and machine learning. The study was designed to test whether signatures of past pathogen exposure could be identified by cataloging public T cell receptors. Besides the first cohort of around 670 subjects, a separate validation cohort made up of over a hundred different subjects was used.

What the study reported, not specific to this receptor: The classifier was reported to diagnose cytomegalovirus status with high specificity and sensitivity in both the original and validation cohorts. A total of fewer than 200 TCR beta chains were listed by the study as associated with cytomegalovirus. Most TCR sequences were seen in very few donors, while some public TCRs were found in many individuals. It was suggested by the authors that the approach could potentially be generalized to other disease states and immunological phenotypes. A later analysis had no HLA typing for the validation cohort, so co-occurrence there was scored across all 130 or so repertoires. Three of the identified cytomegalovirus-associated TCR beta chains were confirmed in vitro to be specific for cytomegalovirus antigens. In a later analysis, TCRs clustered in the first cohort were found to also tend to co-occur in the 120 validation repertoires, with 94% of cluster scores above 0.

There are a few counts of this clone. Its cognate antigen has yet to be identified. No base qualities exist here, and no much larger clone lies one base off it. The library was made by the immunoSEQ multiplex PCR assay. In the authors' own workflow: To diagnose cytomegalovirus status from the catalog of TCR beta chain sequences, a statistical classification framework was built. TCRdb retrieved this table from immuneACCESS and kept in-frame rearrangements only. Not all clones are present; in checked studies, unresolved V genes account for under half, and no reason is known for the remainder. That table furnishes V, J and clone size, whereas the DNA furnished D and trimming. In all, the sample holds 200,000 to 300,000 clones, and less than 95% of those were seen once. The ten largest clonotypes hold 3.1% of the sample. Donors formed part of the validation cohort, which comprised 120 subjects and was distinct from the first cohort of roughly 600 subjects.

V was cut back by 0 bases and J by 3 bases, leaving a gap of 4 bases between them. CDR3 length: 12 amino acids, cysteine to phenylalanine. The DNA shown is the 36-base CDR3, in frame from base 1. For CDR1 and CDR2, the germline V gene (reference sequence) lists SGHKS and YYEKEE. The sequence was obtained from a woman aged 25 to 39 in good health and CMV-seronegative. The rearranged segments are TRBV5-5 and TRBJ2-7; no D gene can be assigned with confidence. The sample was PBMCs. The CDR3 here reads CASSLDIYEQYF. The nucleotide sequence is TGTGCCAGCAGCTTGGACATCTACGAGCAGTACTTC.